The T cell receptor beta chain under discussion was sequenced for a study of blood T cell repertoires in COVID-19. Across the whole study: Some COVID-19 samples were acute and others convalescent; all came from the United States, Italy and Spain. T cells, B-cell-depleted T cells, or PBMCs supplied cDNA or gDNA.

This table comes from immunoSEQ multiplex PCR, and its TCRdb copy is limited to in-frame clones, with some not included. The sample records under 200,000 clones, about 87% being singletons. The TCR was taken from a man in his sixties with acute or convalescent COVID-19. Source material: peripheral blood.

The CDR3 sequence: CASSFQGASAEAFF. The CDR3, as DNA: TGCGCCAGCAGCTTCCAGGGGGCTTCCGCTGAAGCTTTCTTT. The chain joins TRBV5-1 to TRBJ1-1, with 8 bases identical to TRBD1. V was clipped by 2 bases and J by 6 bases; unmatched bases: 6. Germline CDR1 reads SGHRS; CDR2 reads YFSETQ. The length of the CDR3 is 14 residues.